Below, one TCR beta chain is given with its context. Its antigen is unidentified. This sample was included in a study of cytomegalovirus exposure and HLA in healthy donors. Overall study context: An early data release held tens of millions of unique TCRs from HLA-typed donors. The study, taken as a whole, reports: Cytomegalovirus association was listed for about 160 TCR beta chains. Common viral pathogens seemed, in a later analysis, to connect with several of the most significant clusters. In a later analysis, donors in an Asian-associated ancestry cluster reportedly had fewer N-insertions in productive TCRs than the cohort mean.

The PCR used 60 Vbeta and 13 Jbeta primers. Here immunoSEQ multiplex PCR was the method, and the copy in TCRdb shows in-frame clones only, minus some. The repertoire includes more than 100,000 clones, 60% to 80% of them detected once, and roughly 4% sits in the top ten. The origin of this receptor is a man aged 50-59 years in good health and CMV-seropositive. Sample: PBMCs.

Here the CDR3 DNA reads TGTGCCTATCAGCGGGACACAGATACGCAGTATTTT. Protein: CAYQRDTDTQYF. The chain has TRBV30 and TRBJ2-3, with 7 bases lining up with TRBD2. V lost 7 bases, J lost 2 bases, and 3 bases stayed unmatched. CDR1 and CDR2 from the germline V gene are GTSNPN and SVGIG (reference sequence). The CDR3 extends over 12 amino acids.